This TCR beta chain was captured in a study of OX40 agonist ivuxolimab in advanced cancers. Germline CDR1 and CDR2: SNHLY and FYNNEI. V gave up 8 bases and J gave up 2 bases; unmatched junction bases: 8. The CDR3 runs to 16 residues. Comment on this clone: Its antigen remains unknown. Other DNA sequences from this sample encode an identical CDR3 as well.

The repertoire was sequenced with immunoSEQ multiplex PCR; TCRdb's copy has only in-frame clones and lacks some. The sample lists 70,000 to 100,000 clones, around 84% occurring once. Whole-study results and caveats: Low normalized T-cell clonal expansion was additionally recorded for some nonresponders.

The material sequenced was CD4+ or CD8+ T cells sorted from blood, taken in a trial of the OX40 agonist ivuxolimab. The chain uses TRBV2 and TRBJ2-6; 8 nucleotides line up with TRBD2. The origin of this receptor is an adult with an advanced solid tumor such as melanoma, head and neck, liver or kidney cancer. In DNA, the CDR3 is TGTGCCAGCGGACGTGCGGGGGGCGCTGGGGCCAACGTCCTGACTTTC. Residues: CASGRAGGAGANVLTF.